The 3 T cell receptor beta chains listed next were all sequenced from one sample in a study of OX40 agonist ivuxolimab in advanced cancers. The table came from immunoSEQ multiplex PCR; TCRdb's copy has only in-frame clones and leaves some out. The sample records approximately 120,000 clones, about nine tenths being singletons. This specimen consisted of CD4+ or CD8+ T cells sorted from blood, obtained in a trial of the OX40 agonist ivuxolimab. The receptor set was obtained from an adult with an advanced solid tumor such as melanoma, head and neck, liver or kidney cancer.

The rearrangement uses TRBV9 and TRBJ2-2; no clear D. There are 13 residues in the CDR3. V was shortened by 5 bases and J by 2 bases, with 7 bases between the two germline ends. Germline V gene lookup returns CDR1 SGDLS and CDR2 YYNGEE. CDR3: CASRGGNTGELFF. As DNA, the CDR3 is TGTGCCAGCAGAGGCGGCAACACCGGGGAGCTGTTTTTT. Together with reference TRBV9 and TRBJ2-2, the CDR3 gives the full variable domain: DSGVTQTPKHLITATGQRVTLRCSPRSGDLSVYWYQQSLDQGLQFLIQYYNGEERAKGNILERFSAQQFPDLHSELNLSSLELGDSALYFCASRGGNTGELFFGEGSRLTVL.

The chain is built from TRBV28 and TRBJ1-5; no clear D. Germline loops: CDR1 MDHEN, CDR2 SYDVKM. The CDR3 covers 14 residues. V lost 3 bases to trimming and J lost 0 bases, with 6 bases between them. This CDR3 is CASSFTDSNQPQHF. In DNA, the CDR3 is TGTGCCAGCAGTTTTACGGATAGCAATCAGCCCCAGCATTTT.

The rearrangement links TRBV21-1 to TRBJ1-2. TRBV21-1 is termed a pseudogene. The CDR3 length is 16 residues. CDR3 bases: TGTGCCAGCAGCAAAGCGGCGGGGCAACCGGGGGAGGGCTACACCTTC. Encoded protein: CASSKAAGQPGEGYTF.